This T cell receptor beta chain was identified in a study of blood T cell repertoires in COVID-19. At the level of the study: COVID-19 samples from acute and convalescent phases originated in the United States, Italy and Spain. PBMCs, B-cell-depleted T cells, or T cells were the source of the cDNA or gDNA that made up the material.

Per the authors' pipeline: Reference gene primer amplification gave estimated nucleated cell counts. Profiling relied on immunoSEQ multiplex PCR, and the TCRdb table lists in-frame clones only, not all of them. The DNA gave D and trimming, while V, J and clone size come from that table. The sample contains 120,000 or so clones, around 81% of which appear only once. Losses at the gene ends were 0 bases for V and 0 bases for J; bases not matched to a gene: 8. The CDR3 totals 20 residues. Seattle-derived patients entered the study during active infection and were followed longitudinally. Material for sequencing was peripheral blood. This receptor was identified in a man aged 30 to 45 with COVID-19, enrolled during active disease. J is TRBJ2-1 and V is TRBV23-1; 13 bases line up with TRBD2. TRBV23-1 is an open reading frame whose function is uncertain. CDR3 DNA sequence: TGCGCCAGCAGTCAATCGATAACTAGCGGGAGGGTCGGCTCCTACAATGAGCAGTTCTTC. As protein: CASSQSITSGRVGSYNEQFF.